The rows below give T cell receptor beta chains drawn from one sample of a study of T cells after yellow fever vaccination. From the 5' RACE reads, TCRdb called clonotypes with MiXCR, one entry per CDR3 protein. The sample contains 120,000 to 150,000 distinct CDR3 sequences, over 7% of which appear only once. The sample was CD4+ T cells sorted from PBMCs, taken 5 days after the yellow fever booster vaccination. These receptors were collected from a man aged 25-45 years who received the YFV17D yellow fever vaccine. Both conserved end residues are part of each CDR3. The D gene is left open where the match is weak. Clone size, where shown, is once, few, many, or a class for clones that have expanded.

j_gene | abundance | len | d_gene | v_gene | CDR3nt | CDR3aa
TRBJ1-3 | NA | 12 | NA | TRBV20-1 | TGCAGTGCCACGGGGCTAGGACAGCGCGCCCATTTT | CSATGLGQRAHF
TRBJ2-7 | many | 14 | NA | TRBV10-1 | TGCGCCAGCAGGAGGGCCAGGGAATCGTCCGAGCAGTACTTC | CASRRARESSEQYF
TRBJ2-1 | many | 17 | TRBD2 | TRBV12-3/TRBV12-4 | TGTGCCAGCAGCTACAAGAGTCTAGCGGTTTTCTACAATGAGCAGTTCTTC | CASSYKSLAVFYNEQFF
TRBJ2-1 | few | 16 | NA | TRBV24-1 | TGTGCCACCAGTGATTTTAAGGCCTCACACCTTAATGAGCAGTTCTTC | CATSDFKASHLNEQFF
TRBJ1-2 | many | 15 | NA | TRBV7-2 | TGTGCCAGCAGCCTCTTTGGCGGGCTTAACTATGGCTACACCTTC | CASSLFGGLNYGYTF
TRBJ1-3 | NA | 15 | NA | TRBV7-6 | TGTGCCAGCAGTCACTTGGGACAAACTCGAAACACCATATATTTT | CASSHLGQTRNTIYF
TRBJ1-6 | many | 17 | NA | TRBV27 | TGTGCCAGCAGTCCACAGGTTCCCTTACGGAATTCTTCACCCCTCCACTTT | CASSPQVPLRNSSPLHF
TRBJ2-5 | many | 13 | TRBD1 | TRBV5-1 | TGCGCCAGCAGCTGGACAGGGGAAGAGACCCAGTACTTC | CASSWTGEETQYF
TRBJ2-2 | many | 16 | NA | TRBV7-2 | TGTGCCAGCAGATTCAGTCCAGTACGGAACACCGGGGAGCTGTTTTTT | CASRFSPVRNTGELFF
TRBJ1-1 | few | 16 | TRBD1 | TRBV5-6 | TGTGCCAGCAGTCCGCCTCCGGGACAGTGGAACACTGAAGCTTTCTTT | CASSPPPGQWNTEAFF
TRBJ2-1 | many | 14 | TRBD2 | TRBV7-2 | TGTGCCAGCAGCCCTAGGGACTATTCGAGTGAGCAGTTCTTC | CASSPRDYSSEQFF
TRBJ2-7 | many | 16 | TRBD1 | TRBV20-1 | TGCAGTGCAAAAGACTCGGACAGGTTTATTACGAGCGAGCAGTACTTC | CSAKDSDRFITSEQYF
TRBJ2-3 | many | 18 | NA | TRBV5-6 | TGTGCCAGCAGCTTGGCGTACGGGACATCGGGTAGATCAGATACGCAGTATTTT | CASSLAYGTSGRSDTQYF
TRBJ2-1 | many | 17 | TRBD1 | TRBV20-1 | TGCAGTGCTAGAGATCGGCGGAGCGGGACAGGGCGGAATGAGCAGTTCTTC | CSARDRRSGTGRNEQFF
TRBJ2-5 | many | 15 | NA | TRBV7-6 | TGTGCCAGCAGCCTACTTAGCAGGAGTCCAGAGACCCAGTACTTC | CASSLLSRSPETQYF
TRBJ2-1 | many | 14 | NA | TRBV7-2 | TGTGCCAGCCGAGGACAGACTCCCTACAATGAGCAGTTCTTC | CASRGQTPYNEQFF